This is a list of T cell receptor beta chains from one sample in a study of cytotoxic CD8 clonotypes in ibrutinib-treated CLL. Generated by immunoSEQ multiplex PCR, the TCRdb table keeps only in-frame clones and is missing some. The sample contains some 160,000 clones, 70% to 85% of which appear only once. This material consisted of PBMCs, taken after 12 months of ibrutinib treatment. The receptor set was obtained from a human donor with chronic lymphocytic leukemia. Both conserved end residues are part of each CDR3. D genes are given only for firm matches. Clone size, where shown, is once, few, many, or a class for clones that have expanded.

CDR3aa	CDR3nt	j_gene	d_gene	v_gene	abundance
CASSEAGDRHPHEKLFF	TGTGCCAGCAGTGAAGCTGGGGACAGACACCCACATGAAAAACTGTTTTTT	TRBJ1-4	TRBD1	TRBV2	NA
CASRAGAGMIGTDTQYF	TGTGCCAGCCGGGCTGGAGCGGGAATGATCGGCACAGATACGCAGTATTTT	TRBJ2-3	TRBD2	TRBV27	NA
CASAGLQGSYNSPLHF	TGTGCCTCGGCCGGGCTCCAAGGCTCCTATAATTCACCCCTCCACTTT	TRBJ1-6	NA	TRBV2	NA
CASSISQGAEKLFF	TGTGCCAGTAGTATTTCACAGGGGGCCGAAAAACTGTTTTTT	TRBJ1-4	TRBD1	TRBV19	NA
CASSQDHSGRLNIQYF	TGCGCCAGCAGCCAAGATCATAGCGGGAGGCTAAACATTCAGTACTTC	TRBJ2-4	TRBD2	TRBV4-3	NA
CASSLDFRGRTEAFF	TGTGCCAGCAGCTTAGATTTTCGGGGGCGGACTGAAGCTTTCTTT	TRBJ1-1	NA	TRBV7-3	NA
CASSLAPQSNYGYTF	TGTGCCAGCAGCTTGGCCCCCCAGAGTAACTATGGCTACACCTTC	TRBJ1-2	NA	TRBV5-4	NA
CASSEKTDLGYTEAFF	TGTGCCAGCTCAGAAAAGACAGACCTGGGGTACACTGAAGCTTTCTTT	TRBJ1-1	NA	TRBV18	NA
CASSPPLSGSSYNEQFF	TGTGCCAGCAGCCCGCCCCTTAGCGGGAGCTCCTACAATGAGCAGTTCTTC	TRBJ2-1	TRBD2	TRBV7-9	many
CASSLTRNNQPQHF	TGTGCCAGCAGTTTAACCCGAAACAATCAGCCCCAGCATTTT	TRBJ1-5	NA	TRBV28	NA
CAIRGDTRSNQPQHF	TGTGCCATCCGGGGGGATACTCGAAGCAATCAGCCCCAGCATTTT	TRBJ1-5	NA	TRBV10-3	NA
CASSLAAGRKTQYF	TGTGCCAGCAGCTTGGCGGCAGGGAGGAAGACCCAGTACTTC	TRBJ2-5	NA	TRBV5-4	once
CASSLPQGSNQPQHF	TGTGCCAGCAGTTTGCCTCAGGGGAGCAATCAGCCCCAGCATTTT	TRBJ1-5	NA	TRBV28	NA
CASSEKLNTEAFF	TGTGCCAGCAGTGAAAAACTGAACACTGAAGCTTTCTTT	TRBJ1-1	NA	TRBV25-1	once
CASSGLPQGQQYF	TGTGCCAGCAGCGGACTCCCACAGGGGCAGCAGTACTTC	TRBJ2-7	TRBD1	TRBV9	few
CASSPGTGSSGNTIYF	TGTGCCAGCTCGCCGGGGACAGGGAGCTCTGGAAACACCATATATTTT	TRBJ1-3	TRBD1	TRBV18	few
CASSPGTGINYGYTF	TGTGCCAGCAGCCCCGGGACAGGGATTAACTATGGCTACACCTTC	TRBJ1-2	TRBD1	TRBV13	NA
CASSSNRGTQETQYF	TGTGCCAGCAGCTCTAACAGGGGGACCCAAGAGACCCAGTACTTC	TRBJ2-5	TRBD1	TRBV7-2	NA
CASRGGGAQETQYF	TGTGCCAGCCGGGGAGGAGGGGCCCAAGAGACCCAGTACTTC	TRBJ2-5	NA	TRBV7-6	NA
CASSPQQGALIYGYTF	TGTGCCAGCAGCCCCCAACAGGGGGCCTTAATCTATGGCTACACCTTC	TRBJ1-2	TRBD1	TRBV5-6	NA
CAIREGPGQGAANEKLFF	TGTGCCATCAGGGAAGGCCCGGGACAGGGGGCGGCTAATGAAAAACTGTTTTTT	TRBJ1-4	TRBD1	TRBV10-3	NA
CASSYGKGAGDQPQHF	TGTGCCAGCAGTTACGGTAAGGGCGCGGGGGATCAGCCCCAGCATTTT	TRBJ1-5	NA	TRBV6-5	once
CASSLSGQGWEKLFF	TGTGCCAGCAGCTTATCGGGACAGGGGTGGGAAAAACTGTTTTTT	TRBJ1-4	TRBD1	TRBV7-2	NA